The 28 T cell receptor beta chains below all came from one sample that was sequenced in a study of radiation and T cells in renal cell carcinoma. Using immunoSEQ multiplex PCR, the repertoire was profiled, and TCRdb retains in-frame clones only, with some absent. The table records roughly 150,000 clones, 80% to 90% of them present only once. Time point described: blood 2 weeks post-SBRT. The treatment denotes: 15 Gy SBRT to primary tumor, nephrectomy 4 weeks later. The source was blood, collected from a patient whose treatment included radiotherapy and nephrectomy. Source of these receptors: a woman aged 45 to 65 with renal cell carcinoma.

V is TRBV6-5 and J is TRBJ2-7; 7 bases agree with TRBD1. The CDR3 sequence is 13 residues long. Germline V gene data show CDR1 as MNHEY and CDR2 as SVGAGI. V lost 6 bases to trimming and J lost 3 bases; unmatched junction nucleotides: 5. The CDR3 region is CASRPDRFYEQYF. CDR3 sequence (DNA): TGTGCCAGCAGACCGGACAGGTTCTACGAGCAGTACTTC.

This clone was seen only a few times. This sequence joins TRBV19 and TRBJ2-7; 12 positions match TRBD2. From germline, CDR1 is LNHDA and CDR2 SQIVND (reference sequence). With V trimmed by 9 bases and J by 5 bases, 14 bases remained unmatched. The CDR3 totals 16 residues. The CDR3 is CASTPGLAGPRDEQYF. In nucleotides, the CDR3 is TGTGCCAGCACCCCGGGACTAGCGGGCCCTCGGGACGAGCAGTACTTC.

This clone has just one count. The chain recombines TRBV19 with TRBJ2-5, with 7 bases aligning to TRBD2. The CDR3 length is 13 residues. J lost 7 bases, V lost 1 base, and 3 bases had no gene match. Germline V gene sequence: CDR1 LNHDA, CDR2 SQIVND (reference sequence). The CDR3 sequence: CASSIGTGGTQYF. For the CDR3, the DNA is TGTGCCAGTAGTATAGGAACGGGAGGGACCCAGTACTTC.

V usage is TRBV28 and J usage is TRBJ1-5; tentative D call: TRBD1 (6 bases). The V gene's germline CDR1 is MDHEN and CDR2 SYDVKM. The CDR3 loop spans 15 amino acids. The V end lost 11 bases, the J end lost 4 bases, and 21 bases lay between the germline ends. The CDR3 coding sequence is TGTGCCCACACCCAGGGATTGAGGGGGAATCAGCCCCAGCATTTT. Encoded protein: CAHTQGLRGNQPQHF.

The chain combines TRBV6-1 with TRBJ2-6; D not resolved. Trimming took off 10 bases at V and 0 bases at J, with 7 bases between the two ends. The CDR3 length is 13 residues. The V gene's germline CDR1 is MNHNS and CDR2 SASEGT. The CDR3 loop is CATRTSGANVLTF. DNA of the CDR3: TGTGCCACCAGAACCTCTGGGGCCAACGTCCTGACTTTC.

This chain uses TRBV6-1 with TRBJ2-5; 7 positions match TRBD2. V dropped 5 bases and J dropped 8; count of bases not matched to a gene: 5. This CDR3 has 12 residues. CDR1 is MNHNS and CDR2 is SASEGT in the germline V gene. The CDR3 is CASSLADGTQYF. As DNA, the CDR3 is TGTGCCAGCAGTCTAGCGGACGGAACCCAGTACTTC.

The J gene is TRBJ1-5, the V gene TRBV6-5, with D perhaps TRBD1 (6 bases). CDR1 MNHEY and CDR2 SVGAGI come from the germline V gene. Trimming pared 3 bases from V and 9 bases from J, leaving 15 bases between. The CDR3 extends over 14 amino acids. CDR3 loop: CASSYGDKGSPQHF. The CDR3 DNA is TGTGCCAGCAGTTATGGGGACAAGGGTTCGCCCCAGCATTTT.

The J gene is TRBJ2-3, the V gene TRBV2; 8 nucleotides agree with TRBD2. Trimming removed 4 bases from V and 1 base from J; junction bases left unmatched: 1. Germline V lookup: CDR1 SNHLY, CDR2 FYNNEI. The CDR3 covers 14 residues. Here the CDR3 DNA reads TGTGCCAGCAGTGTTAGCGGGGGCACAGATACGCAGTATTTT. Protein sequence: CASSVSGGTDTQYF. The full variable domain, completed using reference TRBV2 and TRBJ2-3, is EPEVTQTPSHQVTQMGQEVILRCVPISNHLYFYWYRQILGQKVEFLVSFYNNEISEKSEIFDDQFSVERPDGSNFTLKIRSTKLEDSAMYFCASSVSGGTDTQYFGPGTRLTVL.

This clone was picked up one time. V gene TRBV5-1 combines with J gene TRBJ1-2; tentatively, D is TRBD1 (6 bases). CDR1 and CDR2 (germline): SGHRS, YFSETQ. V was pared by 4 bases and J by 2 bases, with 9 bases between. The CDR3 is 13 amino acids. CDR3 DNA: TGCGCCAGCAGCACACAGGGAAACTATGGCTACACCTTC. It codes for CASSTQGNYGYTF.

This chain uses TRBV5-1 with TRBJ1-1; TRBD1 agrees at 9 bases. The junction had 13 bases not matched to a gene; V was cut back by 4 bases and J by 12 bases. This CDR3 region has 14 residues. Germline CDR1 and CDR2: SGHRS and YFSETQ. CDR3 loop: CASSERPGQGLTFF. The CDR3 nucleotides read TGCGCCAGCAGCGAACGACCGGGACAGGGACTAACTTTCTTT.

CDR3 loop: CASGFYTEAFF. The CDR3 DNA reads TGTGCCAGCGGATTCTACACTGAAGCTTTCTTT. The genes are TRBV28 and TRBJ1-1, with no clear D. The V gene's germline CDR1 is MDHEN and CDR2 SYDVKM. Trimming removed 8 bases at V and 3 bases at J, with 7 bases between. CDR3 length: 11 amino acids.

The gene calls are TRBV5-5 and TRBJ1-5; D unclear. Trimming stripped 0 bases from V and 3 bases from J, with 13 bases between. The CDR3 spans 16 residues. CDR1 is SGHKS, CDR2 YYEKEE, per germline (reference sequence). The DNA for the CDR3 is TGTGCCAGCAGCTTGGCCCCTACCGGGAACAATCAGCCCCAGCATTTT. Protein product: CASSLAPTGNNQPQHF.

The rearrangement links TRBV4-3 to TRBJ1-2, with TRBD1 as a possible D gene (5 bases). The V end was cut by 0 bases, the J end by 4 bases, with 12 bases between. Per germline, CDR1 LGHNA and CDR2 YSLEER. This CDR3 is 15 amino acids long. CDR3 bases: TGCGCCAGCAGCCAAGATTCAGGGCCGGGCTATGGCTACACCTTC. Its translation: CASSQDSGPGYGYTF.

The gene calls are TRBV11-2 and TRBJ2-1; no clear D. Per germline, CDR1 SGHAT and CDR2 FQNNGV. Trimming took 0 bases from V and 5 from J, leaving 11 bases between them. This CDR3 has 15 amino acids. Here the CDR3 reads CASSLDLPENNEQFF. The CDR3 bases are TGTGCCAGCAGCTTAGATTTACCGGAGAACAATGAGCAGTTCTTC.

The J gene is TRBJ1-2, the V gene TRBV2, with unresolved D. This CDR3 region has 14 residues. Germline-derived CDR1 and CDR2 are SNHLY and FYNNEI. V was shortened by 2 bases and J by 2 bases, with 9 bases between the two germline ends. CDR3: CASSERGSNYGYTF. The CDR3 DNA is TGTGCCAGCAGTGAACGAGGGTCCAACTATGGCTACACCTTC.

This chain uses TRBV6-1 with TRBJ2-7, with D possibly matching TRBD2 (5 bases). V was clipped by 5 bases and J by 1 base, with 12 bases between them. Germline V gene lookup returns CDR1 MNHNS and CDR2 SASEGT. The CDR3 contains 14 residues. CDR3 DNA sequence: TGTGCCAGCAGTTCAGAGGGCGAGTCCTACGAGCAGTACTTC. It translates to CASSSEGESYEQYF.

V gene TRBV6-5 combines with J gene TRBJ2-3, with TRBD1 identical over 9 bases. V shed 5 bases, J shed 5 bases, and the junction held 5 bases outside the gene matches. CDR1 and CDR2 from the germline V gene are MNHEY and SVGAGI. The CDR3 is made up of 14 amino acids. CDR3 DNA sequence: TGTGCCAGCAGTAACAGGGGGCGTGTAGATACGCAGTATTTT. This sequence encodes CASSNRGRVDTQYF.

This clone was observed once. The rearrangement joins TRBV15 to TRBJ1-5, with unresolved D. CDR1 is LNHNV and CDR2 is YYDKDF in the germline V gene (reference sequence). CDR3 length equals 18 residues. Trimming took 1 base from V and 2 from J, leaving 18 bases between them. DNA for the CDR3: TGTGCCACCAGCAGAGGGGCAGGAAGGTTTGTGGGCAATCAGCCCCAGCATTTT. Translation gives CATSRGAGRFVGNQPQHF.

V gene TRBV5-1 combines with J gene TRBJ2-3; TRBD2 matches 8 bases. Germline trimming cut 1 base from V and 6 bases from J; bases unmatched to any gene: 7. Germline loops: CDR1 SGHRS, CDR2 YFSETQ. The CDR3 runs to 15 residues. CDR3 loop: CASSLTSGSVDTQYF. For the CDR3, the DNA is TGCGCCAGCAGCTTGACTAGCGGTTCCGTGGATACGCAGTATTTT.

V and J are TRBV2 and TRBJ2-7; TRBD1 is a possible D gene (5 bases). V gave up 6 bases and J gave up 3 bases, with 18 bases separating them. The germline V gene has CDR1 SNHLY and CDR2 FYNNEI. This CDR3 spans 15 amino acids. CDR3 protein: CASRAEGHDGYEQYF. CDR3 DNA sequence: TGTGCCAGCAGGGCCGAAGGACATGACGGCTACGAGCAGTACTTC. Variable domain in full (rest from reference TRBV2 and TRBJ2-7): EPEVTQTPSHQVTQMGQEVILRCVPISNHLYFYWYRQILGQKVEFLVSFYNNEISEKSEIFDDQFSVERPDGSNFTLKIRSTKLEDSAMYFCASRAEGHDGYEQYFGPGTRLTVT.

This clone showed up just once. The genes are TRBV6-5 and TRBJ2-7, with 9 positions matching TRBD1. CDR1 is MNHEY, CDR2 SVGAGI, per germline. With 0 bases clipped from V and 2 bases from J, the junction kept 5 bases outside the gene matches. The CDR3 runs 16 residues. CDR3 region: CASSYSGQGPTYEQYF. Here the CDR3 DNA reads TGTGCCAGCAGTTACTCTGGACAGGGGCCTACCTACGAGCAGTACTTC.

CDR3 DNA: TGTGCCAGCAGTTACCTCGGAGGGGGCGGTGGCTACACCTTC. Its protein is CASSYLGGGGGYTF. The chain is built from TRBV6-5 and TRBJ1-2; 7 bases fit TRBD1. J gave up 7 bases and V 2 bases, and 7 bases lay outside the gene matches. CDR1 and CDR2 from the germline V gene are MNHEY and SVGAGI. This CDR3 has 14 amino acids.

This chain links TRBV19 with TRBJ1-5; no firm D call. The CDR3 consists of 13 residues. V lost 1 base, J lost 4 bases, and 5 bases lay in between. Germline V gives CDR1 LNHDA, CDR2 SQIVND (reference sequence). CDR3 residues: CASSIALNQPQHF. The DNA for the CDR3 is TGTGCCAGTAGTATAGCTCTTAATCAGCCCCAGCATTTT. Complete variable domain (other parts from reference TRBV19 and TRBJ1-5): DGGITQSPKYLFRKEGQNVTLSCEQNLNHDAMYWYRQDPGQGLRLIYYSQIVNDFQKGDIAEGYSVSREKKESFPLTVTSAQKNPTAFYLCASSIALNQPQHFGDGTRLSIL.

The chain uses TRBV7-3 and TRBJ1-1; 11 nucleotides line up with TRBD1. Trimming cost V 6 bases and J 3 bases; bases outside gene matches: 6. This CDR3 has 15 residues. Germline CDR1 SGHTA, CDR2 FQGTGA. CDR3 loop: CASRTLGQGDTEAFF. CDR3 in DNA: TGTGCCAGCAGGACCCTGGGACAGGGGGACACTGAAGCTTTCTTT. Full variable domain (remainder filled in from reference TRBV7-3 and TRBJ1-1): GAGVSQTPSNKVTEKGKYVELRCDPISGHTALYWYRQSLGQGPEFLIYFQGTGAADDSGLPNDRFFAVRPEGSVSTLKIQRTERGDSAVYLCASRTLGQGDTEAFFGQGTRLTVV.

This rearrangement joins TRBV7-2 to TRBJ1-2; TRBD1 matches at 7 bases. The ends lost 5 bases at V and 4 bases at J; junction bases unmatched: 10. The CDR3 is 15 residues long. Germline V CDR1 and CDR2: SGHTA, FQGNSA. In nucleotides, the CDR3 is TGTGCCAGCAGCCAAGCGGGACAGAGTATCTATGGCTACACCTTC. This sequence encodes CASSQAGQSIYGYTF. Full variable domain (remainder filled in from reference TRBV7-2 and TRBJ1-2): GAGVSQSPSNKVTEKGKDVELRCDPISGHTALYWYRQSLGQGLEFLIYFQGNSAPDKSGLPSDRFSAERTGGSVSTLTIQRTQQEDSAVYLCASSQAGQSIYGYTFGSGTRLTVV.

The rearrangement joins TRBV29-1 to TRBJ2-2; TRBD1 agrees at 8 bases. Trimming cost V 5 bases and J 8 bases; bases outside gene matches: 7. The CDR3 loop spans 13 amino acids. Per the germline V gene, CDR1 is SQVTM and CDR2 is ANQGSEA. The CDR3: CSVSSQGAGELFF. The CDR3 DNA is TGCAGCGTTTCAAGTCAGGGGGCAGGGGAGCTGTTTTTT.

DNA of the CDR3: TGTGCCAGCACCCTTTACGTAACAGGGGCAGGGTCCAACTATGGCTACACCTTC. Translation: CASTLYVTGAGSNYGYTF. The chain has TRBV5-6 and TRBJ1-2; the match to TRBD1 covers 7 bases. The CDR3 runs 18 residues. Trimming took 6 bases from V and 2 from J; bases not matched to a gene: 19. CDR1 and CDR2 (germline): SGHDT, YYEEEE.

This clone came up a few times. Other nucleotide sequences from this sample produce the same CDR3. V and J are TRBV5-6 and TRBJ2-7, with D possibly matching TRBD2 (5 bases). In germline, CDR1 is SGHDT, CDR2 YYEEEE. Trimming shortened V by 0 bases and J by 5 bases, and 6 bases separated the two germline ends. This CDR3 is 12 amino acids long. For the CDR3, the DNA is TGTGCCAGCAGCTTGGTCGGGGACGAGCAGTACTTC. This translates into CASSLVGDEQYF.